This TCR beta chain was documented in a study of beta chain features in type 1 diabetes. The J segment lost 2 bases and the V segment lost 2 bases, leaving 1 base of the junction unmatched. The germline V gene has CDR1 LNHDA and CDR2 SQIVND (reference sequence). CDR3 size: 17 residues. Sorting based on CD45RO/CCR7/CD25/CD127/CD95/CD27 separated CD4+ naive, central memory, regulatory and stem cell-like memory cells. The authors reverse transcribed all of the isolated RNA, so sequencing captured expressed TCRB transcripts. TCRdb keeps only in-frame clones here, not all; method: immunoSEQ multiplex PCR. The sample has hundreds of thousands of clones; roughly 15% are singletons.

V gene TRBV19 combines with J gene TRBJ2-1; 15 bases map to TRBD2. Input material: naive CD4+ T cells from blood. This TCR came from a young woman in good health. The CDR3, as DNA: TGTGCCAGTAGTATAAGGACTAGCGGGAGGGCCTACAATGAGCAGTTCTTC. As protein: CASSIRTSGRAYNEQFF.